This TCR beta chain came from a study of cytomegalovirus exposure and HLA in healthy donors. The PCR was carried out with 60 Vbeta primers and 13 Jbeta primers. Repertoires were generated with immunoSEQ multiplex PCR, while TCRdb's copy carries only in-frame clones and drops some. The table shows some 170,000 clones, with 70% to 75% occurring only once. V gave up 2 bases and J gave up 2 bases, with 19 bases separating them. CDR1 and CDR2 (germline): SGHDT, YYEEEE. The CDR3 spans 17 residues. Source material: PBMCs. V usage is TRBV5-6 and J usage is TRBJ1-1; D gene uncertain. The clonotype comes from a man aged 18 to 30 in good health and CMV-seropositive. The CDR3 DNA sequence: TGTGCCAGCAGCTTTCAAATGGGAGGGCGAATCAACACTGAAGCTTTCTTT. It yields the protein CASSFQMGGRINTEAFF.